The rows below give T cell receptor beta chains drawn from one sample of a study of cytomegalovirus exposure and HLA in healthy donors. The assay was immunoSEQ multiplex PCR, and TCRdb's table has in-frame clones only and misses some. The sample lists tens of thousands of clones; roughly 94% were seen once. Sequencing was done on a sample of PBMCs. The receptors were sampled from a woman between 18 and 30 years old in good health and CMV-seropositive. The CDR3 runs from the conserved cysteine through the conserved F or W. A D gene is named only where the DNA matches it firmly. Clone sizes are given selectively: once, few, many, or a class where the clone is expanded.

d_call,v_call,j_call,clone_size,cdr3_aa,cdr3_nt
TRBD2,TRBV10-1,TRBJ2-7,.,CASSKIAGSYEQYF,TGCGCCAGCAGTAAAATAGCGGGATCCTACGAGCAGTACTTC
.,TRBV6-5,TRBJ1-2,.,CASSYDLGQGYGYTF,TGTGCCAGCAGTTATGATCTGGGGCAAGGGTATGGCTACACCTTC
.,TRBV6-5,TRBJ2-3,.,CASSYSGLDTQYF,TGTGCCAGCAGTTACTCGGGGCTAGATACGCAGTATTTT
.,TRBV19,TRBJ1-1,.,CASSGYGGLTEAFF,TGTGCCAGTAGTGGGTACGGGGGGCTGACTGAAGCTTTCTTT
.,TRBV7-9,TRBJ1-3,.,CASSPSSGNTIYF,TGTGCCAGCAGCCCTTCCTCTGGAAACACCATATATTTT
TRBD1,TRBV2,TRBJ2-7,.,CASSKGQELYEQYF,TGTGCCAGCAGTAAAGGACAGGAGCTCTACGAGCAGTACTTC
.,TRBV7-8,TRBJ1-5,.,CASSLGNRANQPQHF,TGTGCCAGCAGCTTAGGGAACAGAGCTAATCAGCCCCAGCATTTT
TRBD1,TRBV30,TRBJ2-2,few,CAWSRQGINTGELFF,TGTGCCTGGAGTAGACAGGGGATCAACACCGGGGAGCTGTTTTTT
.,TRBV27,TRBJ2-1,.,CASSFGEEQFF,TGTGCCAGCAGTTTTGGGGAGGAGCAGTTCTTC
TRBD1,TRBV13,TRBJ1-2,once,CASSSPGTGPYGYTF,TGTGCCAGCAGCTCCCCCGGGACAGGACCCTATGGCTACACCTTC
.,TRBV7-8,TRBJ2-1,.,CASSLSSSSYNEQFF,TGTGCCAGCAGCTTAAGTTCGAGCTCCTACAATGAGCAGTTCTTC
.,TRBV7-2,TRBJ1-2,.,CASSLEQGRGYTF,TGTGCCAGCAGCTTAGAACAGGGTCGCGGCTACACCTTC
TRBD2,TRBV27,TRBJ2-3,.,CASSLGLRDYTDTQYF,TGTGCCAGCAGTTTAGGTTTGAGGGACTACACAGATACGCAGTATTTT
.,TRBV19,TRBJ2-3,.,CASSMVTGRTDTQYF,TGTGCCAGTAGTATGGTGACAGGTCGCACAGATACGCAGTATTTT
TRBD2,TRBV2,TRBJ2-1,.,CASSAIAGGQHEQFF,TGTGCCAGCAGTGCGATAGCGGGGGGGCAACATGAGCAGTTCTTC
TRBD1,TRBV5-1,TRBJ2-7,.,CASSWGTGSEQYF,TGCGCCAGCAGCTGGGGGACAGGGAGCGAGCAGTACTTC
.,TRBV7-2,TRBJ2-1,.,CASSPLTRTMSDSYNEQFF,TGTGCCAGCAGCCCCCTGACTAGAACTATGTCCGACTCCTACAATGAGCAGTTCTTC
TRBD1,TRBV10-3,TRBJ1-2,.,CAAAGQGVIGTF,TGTGCCGCCGCAGGGCAGGGGGTTATCGGCACCTTC
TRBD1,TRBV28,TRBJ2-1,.,CASIQTGTGMNEQFF,TGTGCCAGCATCCAGACCGGGACAGGGATGAATGAGCAGTTCTTC
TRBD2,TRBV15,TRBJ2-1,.,CATSRESTSGSDEQFF,TGTGCCACCAGCAGAGAATCCACTAGCGGGAGCGATGAGCAGTTCTTC
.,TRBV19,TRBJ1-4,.,CASSTYSLGVEKLFF,TGTGCCAGTAGTACTTACTCTCTCGGGGTAGAAAAACTGTTTTTT
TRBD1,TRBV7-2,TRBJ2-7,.,CASSLAGGASYEQYF,TGTGCCAGCAGCTTAGCAGGGGGCGCTTCCTACGAGCAGTACTTC